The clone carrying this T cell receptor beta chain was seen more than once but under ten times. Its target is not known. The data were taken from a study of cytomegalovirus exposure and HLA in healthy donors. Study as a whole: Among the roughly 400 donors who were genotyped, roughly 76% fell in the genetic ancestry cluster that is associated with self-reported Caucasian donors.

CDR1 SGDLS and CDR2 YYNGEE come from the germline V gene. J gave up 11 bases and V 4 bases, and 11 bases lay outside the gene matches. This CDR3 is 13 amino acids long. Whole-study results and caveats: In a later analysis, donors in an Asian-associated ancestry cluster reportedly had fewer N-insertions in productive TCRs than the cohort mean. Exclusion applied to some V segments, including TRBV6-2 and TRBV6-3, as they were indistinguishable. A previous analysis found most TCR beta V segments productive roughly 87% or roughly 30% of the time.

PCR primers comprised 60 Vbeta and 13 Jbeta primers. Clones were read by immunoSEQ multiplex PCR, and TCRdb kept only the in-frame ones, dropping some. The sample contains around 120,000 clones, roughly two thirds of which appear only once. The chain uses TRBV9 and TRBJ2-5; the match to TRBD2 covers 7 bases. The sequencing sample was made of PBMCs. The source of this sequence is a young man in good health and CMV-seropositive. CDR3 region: CASSPHGGGEQYF. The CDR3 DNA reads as TGTGCCAGCAGCCCCCATGGGGGAGGGGAGCAGTACTTC.